These T cell receptor beta chains were read from a single sample in a study of T cell responses to AZD1222 COVID-19 vaccine. Some clones are missing from TCRdb's copy, which holds only in-frame ones; the method was immunoSEQ multiplex PCR. Of about 130,000 clones listed, just under 95% are singletons. Source: peripheral blood, taken 28 days after the second AZD1222 dose. These receptors originate from an adult who received the AZD1222 COVID-19 vaccine. Both conserved end residues are part of each CDR3. A D gene is named only where the DNA matches it firmly. Where a row states a size, it is once, few, many or the class of an expanded clone; other rows omit it.

j_call clone_size v_call d_call cdr3_nt cdr3_aa
TRBJ1-5 NA TRBV9 NA TGTGCCAGCAGCGTAGGGCCGGTTCCTCAGCCCCAGCATTTT CASSVGPVPQPQHF
TRBJ1-6 NA TRBV6-5 TRBD1 TGTGCCAGCAGCCCCCCGGCAGGGGGGATTTCACCCCTCCACTTT CASSPPAGGISPLHF
TRBJ2-2 NA TRBV4-3 NA TGCGCCAGCAGCAGGGAAGAACCGGCGATCACCGGGGAGCTGTTTTTT CASSREEPAITGELFF
TRBJ1-2 NA TRBV4-1 NA TGCGCCAGCAGCACTATCGGGGGATATATTGGCTACACCTTC CASSTIGGYIGYTF
TRBJ1-2 once TRBV6-1 NA TGTGCCAGCAGTGAAGCCGTCGGGCTGAACTATGGCTACACCTTC CASSEAVGLNYGYTF
TRBJ2-4 NA TRBV10-3 NA TGTGCCATCAGTGAAAGGGGTGCGGAAAACATTCAGTACTTC CAISERGAENIQYF
TRBJ1-1 NA TRBV24-1 NA TGTGCCACCAGGGGCTGGGGCACTGAAGCTTTCTTT CATRGWGTEAFF
TRBJ2-5 once TRBV10-3 TRBD2 TGTGCCGTCCATAGCGGGGGGGCCTCGGAGACCCAGTACTTC CAVHSGGASETQYF
TRBJ1-2 NA TRBV19 NA TGTGCCAGTAGTATCTGGGGCTCCTATGGCTACACCTTC CASSIWGSYGYTF
TRBJ2-5 NA TRBV12-3/TRBV12-4 NA NA CASSSSETQYF
TRBJ2-7 NA TRBV19 NA TGTGCCAGTAGTACCCTCGGCGGGGGCGTTACCTACGAGCAGTACTTC CASSTLGGGVTYEQYF
TRBJ1-6 once TRBV7-3 TRBD1 TGTGCCAGCAGCTCCTCACCCCGACAGGGGTATAATTCACCCCTCCACTTT CASSSSPRQGYNSPLHF
TRBJ2-1 NA TRBV25-1 NA TGTGCCAGCAGTGAACGATCGGGCGGGTCCACGTTCTACAATGAGCAGTTCTTC CASSERSGGSTFYNEQFF
TRBJ2-3 NA TRBV5-1 TRBD1 TGCGCCAGCAGCGCAGACAGGGGCGGCACAGATACGCAGTATTTT CASSADRGGTDTQYF
TRBJ1-4 NA TRBV5-5 NA TGTGCCAGCAGCTTCGACATCCCTTTGTTTTTT CASSFDIPLFF
TRBJ1-1 NA TRBV6-2/TRBV6-3 NA TGTGCCAGCAGTTACATCAGGAACACTGAAGCTTTCTTT CASSYIRNTEAFF
TRBJ2-7 NA TRBV6-6 TRBD2 TGTGCCAGCAGTCTTCTCGGACTAGCGGAGAAGTCCTACGAGCAGTACTTC CASSLLGLAEKSYEQYF
TRBJ1-1 NA TRBV10-3 NA TGTGCCATCAGGAACCGGACCCTGAACACTGAAGCTTTCTTT CAIRNRTLNTEAFF
TRBJ1-1 NA TRBV27 NA TGTGCCAGCAGTTTAGGGTCAGTTGGCACTGAAGCTTTCTTT CASSLGSVGTEAFF
TRBJ2-3 NA TRBV9 TRBD2 TGTGCCAGCAGCGTAGCCCCATCAGCGGGGAGCACAGATACGCAGTATTTT CASSVAPSAGSTDTQYF
TRBJ2-1 NA TRBV28 NA TGTGCCAGCAGTTATAGCTCCTACAATGAGCAGTTCTTC CASSYSSYNEQFF
TRBJ1-1 NA TRBV11-2 NA TGTGCCAGCAGCTTAGAGGCTTCCCCTGAAGCTTTCTTT CASSLEASPEAFF
TRBJ1-3 NA TRBV29-1 NA TGCAGCGTTGACGATATCTCTGGAAACACCATATATTTT CSVDDISGNTIYF
TRBJ1-5 NA TRBV11-2 TRBD1 TGTGCCAGCAGCCTAGGGACAGGGAGCGGGATAAGCAATCAGCCCCAGCATTTT CASSLGTGSGISNQPQHF
TRBJ1-1 NA TRBV11-1 NA TGTGCCAGCAGCCCGGGCCGGGACAAAACGAAAGCTTTCTTT CASSPGRDKTKAFF
TRBJ1-5 NA TRBV6-1 NA TGTGCCAGCAGTGAAGCGAAACTCCAGGGCGCTCGGCAGCCCCAGCATTTT CASSEAKLQGARQPQHF